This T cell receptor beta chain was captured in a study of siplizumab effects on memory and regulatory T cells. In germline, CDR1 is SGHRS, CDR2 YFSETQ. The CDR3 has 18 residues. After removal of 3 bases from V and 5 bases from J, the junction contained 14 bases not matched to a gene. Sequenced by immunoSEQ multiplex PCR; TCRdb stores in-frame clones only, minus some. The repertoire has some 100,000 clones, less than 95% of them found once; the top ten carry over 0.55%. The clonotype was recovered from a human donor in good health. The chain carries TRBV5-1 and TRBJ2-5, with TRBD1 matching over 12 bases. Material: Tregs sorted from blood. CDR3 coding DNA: TGCGCCAGCAGCTACGTGGTAGAGGGGGACAGGGGGCTTGAGACCCAGTACTTC. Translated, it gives CASSYVVEGDRGLETQYF.